The next 6 T cell receptor beta chains were all read from a single sample in a study of blood T cell repertoires in COVID-19. Produced via immunoSEQ multiplex PCR; TCRdb's table is partial and in-frame only. The table has a few hundred thousand clones, 75% to 90% seen once. The source material was PBMCs or T cells enriched from blood (not recorded which). Receptors were obtained from a woman aged 25 to 39 who had recovered from COVID-19.

The chain links TRBV6-5 to TRBJ1-5; the D gene is possibly TRBD1 (6 bases). The length of the CDR3 is 15 residues. Looked up from germline, CDR1 is MNHEY and CDR2 is SVGAGI. The V gene lost 7 bases and the J gene lost 4 bases, with 17 bases spanning the gap. CDR3 sequence: CASTPRDILNQPQHF. CDR3 in DNA: TGTGCCAGCACCCCCAGGGACATCCTAAATCAGCCCCAGCATTTT.

The rearrangement links TRBV5-1 to TRBJ2-1, with 7 bases fitting TRBD1. Germline V gene sequence: CDR1 SGHRS, CDR2 YFSETQ. After removal of 0 bases from V and 4 bases from J, the junction contained 4 bases not matched to a gene. The CDR3 length is 15 residues. The CDR3 loop is CASSLEGQIYNEQFF. In DNA form, the CDR3 reads TGCGCCAGCAGCTTGGAGGGACAGATATACAATGAGCAGTTCTTC.

The genes are TRBV3-1 (or the pseudogene TRBV3-2) and TRBJ2-5; TRBD2 agrees at 12 bases. Germline CDR1 is LGHDT and CDR2 is YNNKEL (reference sequence). The trim removed 3 bases at V and 5 bases at J, leaving 10 bases unmatched. The CDR3 spans 17 residues. CDR3 in amino acids: CASSHQTSGRPGETQYF. The CDR3 DNA reads TGTGCCAGCAGCCATCAGACTAGCGGGAGACCCGGGGAGACCCAGTACTTC.

This clone was observed once. The chain has TRBV10-3 and TRBJ1-2; 9 bases line up with TRBD1. J was trimmed by 7 bases and V by 4 bases; bases with no gene match: 7. This CDR3 spans 14 amino acids. Germline V gives CDR1 ENHRY, CDR2 SYGVKD. The CDR3 coding sequence is TGTGCCATCAGTGTGGAACAGGGGGCGGCTGGCTACACCTTC. It translates to CAISVEQGAAGYTF.

The genes are TRBV7-9 and TRBJ2-7; 8 bases are a match to TRBD1. The V segment lost 5 bases and the J segment 1 base; nucleotides outside the gene matches: 7. The CDR3 spans 15 residues. The germline V gene has CDR1 SEHNR and CDR2 FQNEAQ (reference sequence). CDR3 DNA sequence: TGTGCCAGCAGCGCCGGGACAGGTTTATCCTACGAGCAGTACTTC. Translated, it gives CASSAGTGLSYEQYF.

V usage is TRBV10-1 and J usage is TRBJ2-1; D not resolved. V was cut by 0 bases and J by 8 bases, with 8 bases left in between. CDR3 length equals 13 residues. CDR1 WNHNN and CDR2 SYGVQD come from the germline V gene (reference sequence). Written as DNA, the CDR3 is TGCGCCAGCAGTGAGTCGACTCGGGATGAGCAGTTCTTC. Translation gives CASSESTRDEQFF.